The next 13 T cell receptor beta chains were all read from a single sample in a study of T-cell reconstitution after alpha-beta-depleted transplantation in children. Preparation of the TCRbeta library was carried out with unique molecular identifiers. TCRdb reprocessed the PCR reads with MiXCR, giving one entry per CDR3 protein. Counted here are 780,000 or so distinct CDR3 sequences, roughly 15% occurring once; the ten biggest clones make up roughly 4.8%. Sequenced here: PBMCs, mostly from graft donor cells, sampled 360 days after TCRalphabeta/CD19-depleted stem cell transplant. Source of these receptors: a male patient younger than 18 who had a stem cell transplant for acute lymphoblastic leukemia, so the T cells may come from the graft donor.

CDR3 loop: CASSNWIGGADTDTQYF. CDR3 nucleotide sequence: TGTGCCAGCAGCAACTGGATTGGGGGTGCGGACACAGATACGCAGTATTTT. The chain uses TRBV7-9 and TRBJ2-3; the D call may be TRBD1 or TRBD2 (5 bases each). CDR3 size: 17 residues. V was shortened by 5 bases and J by 2 bases, with 20 bases between the two germline ends. Per germline, CDR1 SEHNR and CDR2 FQNEAQ (reference sequence).

This clonotype was seen more than once but under ten times. The J gene is TRBJ2-7, the V gene TRBV6-2 or TRBV6-3; TRBD2 aligns across 11 bases. Trimming removed 6 bases from V and 6 bases from J; junction bases left unmatched: 10. This CDR3 has 15 residues. In germline, CDR1 is MNHEY, CDR2 SVGEGT. The CDR3 DNA reads TGTGCCAGCAGACGGAGACTAGCGGGACTATCCGAGCAGTACTTC. It codes for CASRRRLAGLSEQYF.

This clonotype was counted a few times. The rearrangement joins TRBV20-1 to TRBJ2-3; D unclear. The CDR3 has 13 amino acids. Trimming pared 4 bases from V and 4 bases from J, leaving 12 bases between. CDR1 and CDR2 from the germline V gene are DFQATT and SNEGSKA (reference sequence). CDR3 DNA sequence: TGCAGTGCTAATTTGGGGTTGGCAGATACGCAGTATTTT. Translated: CSANLGLADTQYF.

The CDR3 bases are TGTGCCATCAGTGAGTCGCTAGCGCGCTCCTACAATGAGCAGTTCTTC. Translated: CAISESLARSYNEQFF. The chain employs TRBV10-3 and TRBJ2-1, with a weak D call TRBD2 (6 bases). The germline gives CDR1 ENHRY, CDR2 SYGVKD. The CDR3 consists of 16 residues. V gave up 0 bases and J gave up 0 bases, with 9 bases separating them.

This rearrangement joins TRBV3-1 to TRBJ1-2, with TRBD1 identical over 11 bases. Germline CDR1 LGHDT, CDR2 YNNKEL (reference sequence). The CDR3 extends over 16 amino acids. J gave up 4 bases and V 0 bases, and 4 bases lay outside the gene matches. In DNA, the CDR3 is TGTGCCAGCAGCCAAGATTGGACAGGGGGCGTCTATGGCTACACCTTC. It codes for CASSQDWTGGVYGYTF.

J is TRBJ1-6 and V is TRBV25-1; TRBD1 agrees at 7 bases. The CDR3 is 15 amino acids. The trim removed 8 bases at V and 5 bases at J, leaving 9 bases unmatched. Per germline, CDR1 MGHDK and CDR2 SYGVNS. Here the CDR3 reads CASGTGALDNSPLHF. As DNA, the CDR3 is TGTGCCAGCGGAACAGGGGCCCTAGATAATTCACCCCTCCACTTT.

The chain couples TRBV7-6 to TRBJ2-2, with TRBD1 identical over 7 bases. This CDR3 has 15 residues. The J segment lost 4 bases and the V segment lost 1 base, leaving 3 bases of the junction unmatched. Looked up from germline, CDR1 is SGHVS and CDR2 is FNYEAQ. The chain's CDR3 is CASSLGTGVTGELFF. The CDR3 DNA reads TGTGCCAGCAGCTTAGGAACAGGGGTCACCGGGGAGCTGTTTTTT. Variable domain in full (rest from reference TRBV7-6 and TRBJ2-2): GAGVSQSPRYKVTKRGQDVALRCDPISGHVSLYWYRQALGQGPEFLTYFNYEAQQDKSGLPNDRFSAERPEGSISTLTIQRTEQRDSAMYRCASSLGTGVTGELFFGEGSRLTVL.

This clonotype was detected ten times or more. The chain's CDR3 is CSARFGGSWEGYNEQFF. The CDR3 DNA is TGCAGTGCTAGGTTTGGGGGATCGTGGGAAGGATACAATGAGCAGTTCTTC. The chain uses TRBV20-1 and TRBJ2-1, with D tentatively TRBD1 or TRBD2 (5 bases each). The CDR3 sequence is 17 residues long. V lost 3 bases and J lost 4, with 22 bases in between. Germline V lookup: CDR1 DFQATT, CDR2 SNEGSKA (reference sequence).

This chain connects TRBV15 to TRBJ2-5; D remains ambiguous. Trimming took off 0 bases at V and 5 bases at J, with 16 bases between the two ends. Germline assignment: CDR1 LNHNV and CDR2 YYDKDF (reference sequence). The CDR3 has 16 amino acids. CDR3 amino acids: CATSRDPELQRETQYF. The DNA of the CDR3 is TGTGCCACCAGCAGAGATCCAGAACTCCAGAGGGAGACCCAGTACTTC.

This sequence joins TRBV11-2 and TRBJ2-3; 11 positions match TRBD2. Germline V gene lookup returns CDR1 SGHAT and CDR2 FQNNGV. This CDR3 is built from 16 residues. The J segment lost 4 bases and the V segment lost 6 bases, leaving 9 bases of the junction unmatched. The CDR3 loop reads CASRPTSGKFADTQYF. The CDR3 DNA reads TGTGCCAGCAGGCCGACTAGCGGGAAATTCGCAGATACGCAGTATTTT.

The rearrangement joins TRBV9 to TRBJ2-1; no reliable D call. Germline CDR1 and CDR2: SGDLS and YYNGEE. Trimming left V 1 base short and J 4 bases short, with 15 bases between. This CDR3 is 16 amino acids long. CDR3: CASSVFLTGAYNEQFF. The DNA for the CDR3 is TGTGCCAGCAGCGTATTCCTTACTGGAGCATACAATGAGCAGTTCTTC.

The chain links TRBV7-9 to TRBJ1-4; D may be TRBD1 (5 bases). The germline CDR1 and CDR2 sequences are SEHNR and FQNEAQ (reference sequence). The CDR3 runs 15 residues. Trimming removed 2 bases at V and 4 bases at J, with 11 bases between. CDR3 region: CASSLRGVDNEKLFF. CDR3 nucleotide sequence: TGTGCCAGCAGCTTAAGGGGAGTAGATAATGAAAAACTGTTTTTT.

This chain joins TRBV7-8 and TRBJ2-3; 12 bases agree with TRBD2. This CDR3 has 18 amino acids. The trim removed 3 bases at V and 0 bases at J, leaving 7 bases unmatched. CDR1 is SGHVS, CDR2 FQNEAQ, per germline. In nucleotides, the CDR3 is TGTGCCAGCAGCTTTTGGGAAGGACTAGCGGGAAGCACAGATACGCAGTATTTT. It translates to CASSFWEGLAGSTDTQYF.